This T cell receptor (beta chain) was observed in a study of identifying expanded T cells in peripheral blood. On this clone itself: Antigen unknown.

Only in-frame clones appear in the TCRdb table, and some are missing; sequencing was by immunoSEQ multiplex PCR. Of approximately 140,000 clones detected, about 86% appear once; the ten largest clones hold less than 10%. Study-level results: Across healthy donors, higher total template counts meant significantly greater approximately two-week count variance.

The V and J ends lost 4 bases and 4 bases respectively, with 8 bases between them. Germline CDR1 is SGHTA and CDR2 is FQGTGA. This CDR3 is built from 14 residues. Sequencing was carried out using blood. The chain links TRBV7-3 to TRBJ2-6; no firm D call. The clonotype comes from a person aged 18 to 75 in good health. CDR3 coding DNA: TGTGCCAGCAGCTCCTCACAGGGGGCCAACGTCCTGACTTTC. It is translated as CASSSSQGANVLTF.